Following are 9 T cell receptor beta chains from one sample sequenced in a study of neoadjuvant anti-PD-1 for oral cavity cancer. TCRdb's copy holds only in-frame clones and misses some; the assay was immunoSEQ multiplex PCR. Among tens of thousands of clones, roughly 80% were seen once, and the ten largest hold about 3.1%. The specimen was PBMCs, collected before nivolumab (anti-PD-1) treatment. The receptors here all came from a person between 40 and 80 years old with oral cavity squamous cell carcinoma.

This clone was seen only a few times. The chain is built from TRBV9 and TRBJ2-2; D is undetermined. V lost 0 bases and J lost 4, with 10 bases in between. Germline lookup yields CDR1 SGDLS and CDR2 YYNGEE. The CDR3 is 15 amino acids. This chain's CDR3 is CASSVDPLGTGELFF. For the CDR3, the DNA is TGTGCCAGCAGCGTAGACCCCTTGGGCACCGGGGAGCTGTTTTTT.

The chain carries TRBV5-1 and TRBJ1-2; no definite D call. The V end was cut by 4 bases, the J end by 8 bases, with 24 bases between. The CDR3 is made up of 16 amino acids. Germline values: CDR1 SGHRS, CDR2 YFSETQ. As DNA, the CDR3 is TGCGCCAGCAGCCCCGAGGGCGGGAAGCCGGAGATAGGCTACACCTTC. This sequence encodes CASSPEGGKPEIGYTF.

The rearrangement uses TRBV6-5 and TRBJ1-2; D gene uncertain. Per the germline V gene, CDR1 is MNHEY and CDR2 is SVGAGI. Trimming took off 6 bases at V and 6 bases at J, with 11 bases between the two ends. The CDR3 length is 12 residues. The CDR3 protein is CASSWNGDGYTF. CDR3 DNA: TGTGCCAGCAGCTGGAACGGGGATGGCTACACCTTC.

This clone was counted between two and nine times. This CDR3 is also generated by other DNA sequences in the sample. This CDR3 is CASSQQGGTEAFF. Written as DNA, the CDR3 is TGTGCCAGCAGCCAGCAGGGAGGGACTGAAGCTTTCTTT. The V call is TRBV14, the J call TRBJ1-1, with TRBD1 as a possible D gene (5 bases). Per germline, CDR1 SGHDN and CDR2 FVKESK. Trimming took off 3 bases at V and 5 bases at J, with 10 bases between the two ends. This CDR3 is 13 amino acids long.

As to this clone: The junction and the germline gene differ at one end; a read error may be behind it. The chain links TRBV10-1 to TRBJ2-7, with D possibly matching TRBD1 (6 bases). The CDR3 is 12 residues long. The germline gives CDR1 WNHNN, CDR2 SYGVQD (reference sequence). CDR3 loop: CASSESVGTLHF. Written as DNA, the CDR3 is TGCGCCAGCAGTGAGTCGGTTGGGACACTTCACTTC.

V is TRBV2 and J is TRBJ2-5; 7 nucleotides line up with TRBD1. The J segment lost 5 bases and the V segment lost 5 bases, leaving 5 bases of the junction unmatched. This CDR3 contains 13 residues. CDR1 is SNHLY, CDR2 FYNNEI, per germline. The CDR3 loop reads CASSPGTVETQYF. For the CDR3, the DNA is TGTGCCAGCAGTCCTGGGACAGTCGAGACCCAGTACTTC.

This chain connects TRBV30 to TRBJ1-3; D gene uncertain. V was clipped by 0 bases and J by 0 bases, with 12 bases between them. The CDR3 length is 16 residues. Germline V gives CDR1 GTSNPN, CDR2 SVGIG (reference sequence). CDR3 residues: CAWSVGRLSSGNTIYF. CDR3 DNA sequence: TGTGCCTGGAGTGTAGGAAGGCTTAGCTCTGGAAACACCATATATTTT.

The chain carries TRBV5-1 and TRBJ1-1; no clear D. Germline V gene data show CDR1 as SGHRS and CDR2 as YFSETQ. CDR3 size: 14 residues. The V end was cut by 8 bases, the J end by 5 bases, with 19 bases between. CDR3 in DNA: TGCGCCAGTAGCCCCCTGGAAGCTGGGACTGAAGCTTTCTTT. Encoded protein: CASSPLEAGTEAFF.

The chain uses TRBV30 and TRBJ2-5; tentatively, D is TRBD1 (5 bases). This CDR3 contains 13 residues. Germline V lookup: CDR1 GTSNPN, CDR2 SVGIG (reference sequence). Trimming pared 5 bases from V and 5 bases from J, leaving 15 bases between. The CDR3 sequence is CAWLGQVGETQYF. For the CDR3, the DNA is TGTGCCTGGCTGGGGCAGGTGGGTGAGACCCAGTACTTC.